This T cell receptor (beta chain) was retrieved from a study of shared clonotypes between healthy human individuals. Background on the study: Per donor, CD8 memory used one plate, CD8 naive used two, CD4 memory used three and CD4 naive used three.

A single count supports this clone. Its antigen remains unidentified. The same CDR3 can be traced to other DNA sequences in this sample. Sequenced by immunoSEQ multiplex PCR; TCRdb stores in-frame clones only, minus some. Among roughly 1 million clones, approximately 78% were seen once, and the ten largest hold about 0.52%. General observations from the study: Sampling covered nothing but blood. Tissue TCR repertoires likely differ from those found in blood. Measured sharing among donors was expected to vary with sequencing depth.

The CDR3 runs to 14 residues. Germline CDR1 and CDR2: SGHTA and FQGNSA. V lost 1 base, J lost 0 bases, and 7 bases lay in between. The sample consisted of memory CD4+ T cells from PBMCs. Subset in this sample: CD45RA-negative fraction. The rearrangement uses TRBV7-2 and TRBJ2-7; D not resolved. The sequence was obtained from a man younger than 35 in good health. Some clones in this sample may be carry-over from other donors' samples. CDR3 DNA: TGTGCCAGCAGCTTAGACCGGAGCTCCTACGAGCAGTACTTC. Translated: CASSLDRSSYEQYF.